This record covers a single T cell receptor beta chain. What it recognizes is unknown. This specimen includes other DNA sequences encoding the same CDR3. Both 60 Vbeta primers and 13 Jbeta primers went into the PCR. Clones were sequenced by immunoSEQ multiplex PCR, and TCRdb holds only the in-frame ones, with some missing. The sample lists some 48,000 clones; over 70% were seen once. The sample originates from a study of cytomegalovirus exposure and HLA in healthy donors. Findings and caveats of the study: Reports state that TCR beta sequences accurately predicted most subjects' HLA-A and HLA-B alleles. Generally TCR sequences proved uncommon, though certain public TCRs appeared in numerous donors. As immune exposure information, only CMV serostatus was available.

The CDR3 is made up of 15 amino acids. Between the trimmed V and J ends, which lost 2 bases and 0 bases, there was a span of 9 bases. Germline V gene lookup returns CDR1 SGDLS and CDR2 YYNGEE. This receptor was obtained from a man aged 25-45 years in good health and CMV-seropositive. Sequenced material: PBMCs. The chain is built from TRBV9 and TRBJ1-3, with a weak D call TRBD1 (6 bases). The DNA of the CDR3 is TGTGCCAGCAGCGTTACAGGGAGCTCTGGAAACACCATATATTTT. It codes for CASSVTGSSGNTIYF.